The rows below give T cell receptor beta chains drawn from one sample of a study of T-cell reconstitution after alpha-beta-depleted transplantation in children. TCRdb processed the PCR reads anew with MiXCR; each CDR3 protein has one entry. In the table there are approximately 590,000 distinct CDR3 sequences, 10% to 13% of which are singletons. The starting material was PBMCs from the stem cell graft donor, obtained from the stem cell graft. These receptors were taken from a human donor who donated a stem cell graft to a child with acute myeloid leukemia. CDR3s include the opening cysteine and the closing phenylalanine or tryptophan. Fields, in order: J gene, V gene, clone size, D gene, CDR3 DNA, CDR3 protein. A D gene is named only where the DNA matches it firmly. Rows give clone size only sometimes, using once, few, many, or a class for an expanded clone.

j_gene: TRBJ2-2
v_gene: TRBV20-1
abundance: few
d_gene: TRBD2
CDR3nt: TGCAGTGCCCCGGGGGGAGGGACCGGGGAGCTGTTTTTT
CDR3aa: CSAPGGGTGELFF

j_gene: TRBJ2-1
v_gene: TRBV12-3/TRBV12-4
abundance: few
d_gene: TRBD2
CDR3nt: TGTGCCAGCACTTCTTTCCGTGCCCGGGACTATGCGTTCTTC
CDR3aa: CASTSFRARDYAFF

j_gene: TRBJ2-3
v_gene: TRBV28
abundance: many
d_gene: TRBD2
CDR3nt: TGTGCCAGCAGACTAGCGGGAGCCTCGCGGGATACGCAGTATTTT
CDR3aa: CASRLAGASRDTQYF

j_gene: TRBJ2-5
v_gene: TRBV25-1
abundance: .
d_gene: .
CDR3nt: TGTGCCAGCAGTGAACCCACCAGGGGAGAGACCCAGTACTTC
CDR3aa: CASSEPTRGETQYF

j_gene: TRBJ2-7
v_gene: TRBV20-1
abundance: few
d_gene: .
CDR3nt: TGCAGTGCTAGGGCCAGTACCGGGACTCAGCCCTACGAGCAGTACTTC
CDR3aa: CSARASTGTQPYEQYF

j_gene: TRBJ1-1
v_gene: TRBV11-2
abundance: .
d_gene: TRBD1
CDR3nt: TGTGCCAGCGTCCGGGACAGGGACACTGAAGCTTTCTTT
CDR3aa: CASVRDRDTEAFF

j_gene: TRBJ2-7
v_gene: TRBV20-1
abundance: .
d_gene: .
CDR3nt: TGCAGTGCCTTTCTTGGACCCTACGAGCAGTACTTC
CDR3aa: CSAFLGPYEQYF

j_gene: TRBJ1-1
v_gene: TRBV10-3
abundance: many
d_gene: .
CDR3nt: TGTGCCATCAGTGAGTCAAGGGGTGGGAACACTGAAGCTTTCTTT
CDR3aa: CAISESRGGNTEAFF

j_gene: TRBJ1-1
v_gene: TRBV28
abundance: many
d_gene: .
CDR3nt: TGTGCCAGCAGTTGGGCAGCCCAGAGAACTGAAGCTTTCTTT
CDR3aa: CASSWAAQRTEAFF

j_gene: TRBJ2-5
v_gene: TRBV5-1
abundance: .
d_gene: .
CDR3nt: TGCGCCAGCAGCTTGGGGGGGACGGCCGGACAAGAGACCCAGTACTTC
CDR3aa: CASSLGGTAGQETQYF

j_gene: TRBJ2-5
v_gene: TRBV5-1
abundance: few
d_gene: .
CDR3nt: TGCGCCAGCAGCTTGGGAAGGATGGGGCAAGAGACCCAGTACTTC
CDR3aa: CASSLGRMGQETQYF

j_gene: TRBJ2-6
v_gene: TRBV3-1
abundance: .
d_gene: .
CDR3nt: TGTGCCAGCAGCCAAGGTAGGAGTAACTCTGGGGCCAACGTCCTGACTTTC
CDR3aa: CASSQGRSNSGANVLTF

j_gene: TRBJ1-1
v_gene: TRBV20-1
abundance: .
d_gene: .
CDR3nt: TGCAGTGCTAGGGCAGGGAGGAACACTGAAGCTTTCTTT
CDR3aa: CSARAGRNTEAFF

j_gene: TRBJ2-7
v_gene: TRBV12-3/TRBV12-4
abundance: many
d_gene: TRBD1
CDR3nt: TGTGCCAGCAGTTTATCGGACAGGGGAGACGAGCAGTACTTC
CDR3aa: CASSLSDRGDEQYF

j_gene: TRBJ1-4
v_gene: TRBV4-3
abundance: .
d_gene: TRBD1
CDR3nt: TGCGCCAGCAGCCAAGAGGGGACAGGGGCCGAAAAACTGTTTTTT
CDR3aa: CASSQEGTGAEKLFF

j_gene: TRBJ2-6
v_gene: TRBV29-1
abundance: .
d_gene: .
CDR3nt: TGCAGCGTTCGAAGGACTGGGGCCAACGTCCTGACTTTC
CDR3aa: CSVRRTGANVLTF

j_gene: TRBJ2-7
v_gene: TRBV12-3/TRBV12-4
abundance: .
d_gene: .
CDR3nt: TGTGCCAGCAGTTTTAGGCAGGGCTACGAGCAGTACTTC
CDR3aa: CASSFRQGYEQYF

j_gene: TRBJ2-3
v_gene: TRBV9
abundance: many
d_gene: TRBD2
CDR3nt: TGTGCCAGCAGTGCCCTATCTAGCGGGCGGAGTCCTAGCACAGATACGCAGTATTTT
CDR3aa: CASSALSSGRSPSTDTQYF

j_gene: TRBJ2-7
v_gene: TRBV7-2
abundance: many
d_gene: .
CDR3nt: TGTGCCAGCAGTCAACCTGGGGGGAGGAGTTCAAGCGAGCAGTACTTC
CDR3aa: CASSQPGGRSSSEQYF

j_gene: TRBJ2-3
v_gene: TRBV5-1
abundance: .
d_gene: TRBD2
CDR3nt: TGCGCCAGCAGCTCAGGTGGGACTAGCGGCACAGATACGCAGTATTTT
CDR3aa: CASSSGGTSGTDTQYF

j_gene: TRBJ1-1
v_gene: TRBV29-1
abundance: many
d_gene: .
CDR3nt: TGCAGCGTTGCAAAACAGTCTTTGAACACTGAAGCTTTCTTT
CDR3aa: CSVAKQSLNTEAFF

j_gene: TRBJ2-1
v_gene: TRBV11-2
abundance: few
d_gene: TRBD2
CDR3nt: TGTGCCAGCAGATTAGCAGGGACTAGCGGGAGCGGTGAGCAGTTCTTC
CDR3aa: CASRLAGTSGSGEQFF

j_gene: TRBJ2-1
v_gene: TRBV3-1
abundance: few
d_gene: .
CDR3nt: TGTGCCAGCAGCCAATTACCGTCCCATGAGCAGTTCTTC
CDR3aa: CASSQLPSHEQFF

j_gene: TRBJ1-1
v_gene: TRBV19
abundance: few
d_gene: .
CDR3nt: TGTGCCAGTAGTGACGACACGGTGAACACTGAAGCTTTCTTT
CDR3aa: CASSDDTVNTEAFF

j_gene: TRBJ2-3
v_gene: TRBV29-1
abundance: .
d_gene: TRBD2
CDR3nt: TGCAGCGCCGGACTAGCGGTTAGCACAGATACGCAGTATTTT
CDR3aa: CSAGLAVSTDTQYF

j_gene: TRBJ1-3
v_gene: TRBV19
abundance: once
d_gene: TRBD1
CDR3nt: TGTGCCAGTATCGACAGGGAAGTGGGACACACCATATATTTT
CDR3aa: CASIDREVGHTIYF

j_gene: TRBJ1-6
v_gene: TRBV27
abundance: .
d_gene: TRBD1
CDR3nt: TGTGCCAGCAGTTTCGGTCGGTCCCCGTTGACAGGGAGGAAATCACCCCTCCACTTT
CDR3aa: CASSFGRSPLTGRKSPLHF

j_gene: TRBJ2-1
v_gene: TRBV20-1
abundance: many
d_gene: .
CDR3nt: TGCAGTGCTAGGGGGTGGGAGTACAATGAGCAGTTCTTC
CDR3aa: CSARGWEYNEQFF

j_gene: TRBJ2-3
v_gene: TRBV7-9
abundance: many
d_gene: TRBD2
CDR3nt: TGTGCCAGCAGCTTATCGCGGGAGGGTGATACGCAGTATTTT
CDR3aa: CASSLSREGDTQYF

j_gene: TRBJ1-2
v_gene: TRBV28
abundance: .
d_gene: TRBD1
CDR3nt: TGTGCCAGCAGTTCCCCGCCTGGACAGGGACCAAGAAAACTGAGTGGCTACACCTTC
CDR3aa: CASSSPPGQGPRKLSGYTF

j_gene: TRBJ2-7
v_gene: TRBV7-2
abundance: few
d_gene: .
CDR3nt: TGTGCCAGCAGCTTGTCGACTAGCTCCTACGAGCAGTACTTC
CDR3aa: CASSLSTSSYEQYF

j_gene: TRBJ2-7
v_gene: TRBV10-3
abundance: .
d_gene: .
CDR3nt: TGTGCCACCAGTAAAGGGCACGAGCAGTACTTC
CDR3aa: CATSKGHEQYF

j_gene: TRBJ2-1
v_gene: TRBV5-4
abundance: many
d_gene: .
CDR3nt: TGTGCCAGCAGCTTGGTTGGAGGGAACAATGAGCAGTTCTTC
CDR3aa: CASSLVGGNNEQFF

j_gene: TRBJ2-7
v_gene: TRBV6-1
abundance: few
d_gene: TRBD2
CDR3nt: TGTGCCAGCAGCCCCGGCGTAGCGGGAGGAGGCTACGAGCAGTACTTC
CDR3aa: CASSPGVAGGGYEQYF

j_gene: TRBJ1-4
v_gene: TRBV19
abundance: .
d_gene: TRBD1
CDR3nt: TGTGCCAGTAGCGACGAAGCCGGGACAGGGCCCGAAAAACTGTTTTTT
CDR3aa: CASSDEAGTGPEKLFF

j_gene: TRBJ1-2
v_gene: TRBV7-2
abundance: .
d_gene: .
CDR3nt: TGTGCCAGCAGCTTAGGACCCCTGGCAAACTATGGCTACACCTTC
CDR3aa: CASSLGPLANYGYTF

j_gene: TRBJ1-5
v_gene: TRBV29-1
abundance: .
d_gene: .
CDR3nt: TGCAGCGTTCAGGGTCGTAGCAATCAGCCCCAGCATTTT
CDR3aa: CSVQGRSNQPQHF

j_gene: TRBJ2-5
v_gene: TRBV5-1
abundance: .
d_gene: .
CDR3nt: TGCGCCAGCAGCTTCTTAGCGTCGACCCAAGAGACCCAGTACTTC
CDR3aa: CASSFLASTQETQYF

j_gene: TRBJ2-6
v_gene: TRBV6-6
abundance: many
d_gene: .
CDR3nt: TGTGCCAGCAGTTACGGGGCCAACGTCCTGACTTTC
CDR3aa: CASSYGANVLTF

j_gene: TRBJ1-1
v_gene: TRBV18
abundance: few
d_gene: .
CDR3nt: TGTGCCAGCTCGCGGACGACAGAGAACACTGAAGCTTTCTTT
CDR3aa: CASSRTTENTEAFF

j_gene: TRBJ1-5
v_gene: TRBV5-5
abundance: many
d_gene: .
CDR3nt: TGTGCCAGCAGCCCCGGATGGGACAAGGATCAGCCCCAGCATTTT
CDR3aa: CASSPGWDKDQPQHF

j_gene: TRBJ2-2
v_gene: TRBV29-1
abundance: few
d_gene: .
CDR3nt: TGCAGCGGGGGCTCCTATTCAGGGGAGCTGTTTTTT
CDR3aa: CSGGSYSGELFF

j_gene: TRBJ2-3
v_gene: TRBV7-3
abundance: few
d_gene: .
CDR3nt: TGTGCCAGCAGCTTTGGGGGGGGCTACGGAGATACGCAGTATTTT
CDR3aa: CASSFGGGYGDTQYF

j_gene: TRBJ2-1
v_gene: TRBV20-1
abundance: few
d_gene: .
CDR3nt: TGCAGTGCTAGAGGAAATCATGCCGAGGAGCAGTTCTTC
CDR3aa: CSARGNHAEEQFF

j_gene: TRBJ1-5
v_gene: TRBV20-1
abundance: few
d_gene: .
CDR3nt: TGCAGTGTGCCGTCGGGCGGGAGAAGCAATCAGCCCCAGCATTTT
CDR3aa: CSVPSGGRSNQPQHF

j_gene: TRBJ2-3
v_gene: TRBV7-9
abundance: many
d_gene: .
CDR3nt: TGTGCCAGCAGCTCTACCCAGGGGGATACGCAGTATTTT
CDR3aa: CASSSTQGDTQYF

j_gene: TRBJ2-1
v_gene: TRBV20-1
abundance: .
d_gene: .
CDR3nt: TGCAGTGCTAACACGTACAATGAGCAGTTCTTC
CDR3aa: CSANTYNEQFF

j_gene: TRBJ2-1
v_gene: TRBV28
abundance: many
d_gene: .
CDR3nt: TGTGCCAGCAGTTCCAGCAACCCGAATGAGCAGTTCTTC
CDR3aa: CASSSSNPNEQFF

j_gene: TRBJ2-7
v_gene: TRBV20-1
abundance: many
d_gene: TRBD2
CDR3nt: TGCAGTGCGCCCATTATCGGGGCGGGAGTGGGAGAGCAGTACTTC
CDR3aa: CSAPIIGAGVGEQYF

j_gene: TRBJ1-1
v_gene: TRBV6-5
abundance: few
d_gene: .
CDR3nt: TGTGCCAGCAAGGACGGGGCCACTGAAGCTTTCTTT
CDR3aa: CASKDGATEAFF

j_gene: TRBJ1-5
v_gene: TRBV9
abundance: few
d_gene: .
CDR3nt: TGTGCCAGCAGCGTAGTAGGGGGTTTGGGAGAGAGCAATCAGCCCCAGCATTTT
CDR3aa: CASSVVGGLGESNQPQHF

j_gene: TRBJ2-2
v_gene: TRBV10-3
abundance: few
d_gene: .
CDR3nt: TGTGCCATCTCCCGGGACCAGGGGTCCGGGGAGCTGTTTTTT
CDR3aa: CAISRDQGSGELFF

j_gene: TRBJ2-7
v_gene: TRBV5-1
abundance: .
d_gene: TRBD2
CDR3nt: TGCGCCAGCAGCCCGACGGGACTAGTGAGCGAGCAGTACTTC
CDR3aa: CASSPTGLVSEQYF

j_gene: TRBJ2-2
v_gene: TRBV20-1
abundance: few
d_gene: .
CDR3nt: TGCAGTGCTAGGACAGTCTACACCGGGGAGCTGTTTTTT
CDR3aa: CSARTVYTGELFF

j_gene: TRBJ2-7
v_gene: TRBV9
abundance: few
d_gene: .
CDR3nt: TGTGCCAGCAGCGTAGAGCCAGGGGGGGACGAGCAGTACTTC
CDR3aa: CASSVEPGGDEQYF

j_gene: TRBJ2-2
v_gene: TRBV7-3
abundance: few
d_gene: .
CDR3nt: TGTGCCAGCAGCTTAACTCGGGGCCTCACCGGGGAGCTGTTTTTT
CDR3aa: CASSLTRGLTGELFF

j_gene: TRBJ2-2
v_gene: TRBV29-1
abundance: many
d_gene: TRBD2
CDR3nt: TGCAGCTGTCGTAGTAGCGGGAGTGAGGACACCGGGGAGCTGTTTTTT
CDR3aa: CSCRSSGSEDTGELFF

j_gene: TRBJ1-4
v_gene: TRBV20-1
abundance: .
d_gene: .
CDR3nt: TGCAGTGCTAGTATGGCGGGCCAAGGGGGGAAACTGTTTTTT
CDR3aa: CSASMAGQGGKLFF

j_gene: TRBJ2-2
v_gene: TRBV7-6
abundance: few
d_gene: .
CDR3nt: TGTGCCAGCAGCTTAGGTGGACTAATAACCGGGGAGCTGTTTTTT
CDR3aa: CASSLGGLITGELFF

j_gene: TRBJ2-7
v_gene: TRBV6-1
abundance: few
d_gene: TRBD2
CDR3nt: TGTGCCAGCAGTCTCGCCGGAGGGACTAGCGTGGCCGAGCAGTACTTC
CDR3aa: CASSLAGGTSVAEQYF